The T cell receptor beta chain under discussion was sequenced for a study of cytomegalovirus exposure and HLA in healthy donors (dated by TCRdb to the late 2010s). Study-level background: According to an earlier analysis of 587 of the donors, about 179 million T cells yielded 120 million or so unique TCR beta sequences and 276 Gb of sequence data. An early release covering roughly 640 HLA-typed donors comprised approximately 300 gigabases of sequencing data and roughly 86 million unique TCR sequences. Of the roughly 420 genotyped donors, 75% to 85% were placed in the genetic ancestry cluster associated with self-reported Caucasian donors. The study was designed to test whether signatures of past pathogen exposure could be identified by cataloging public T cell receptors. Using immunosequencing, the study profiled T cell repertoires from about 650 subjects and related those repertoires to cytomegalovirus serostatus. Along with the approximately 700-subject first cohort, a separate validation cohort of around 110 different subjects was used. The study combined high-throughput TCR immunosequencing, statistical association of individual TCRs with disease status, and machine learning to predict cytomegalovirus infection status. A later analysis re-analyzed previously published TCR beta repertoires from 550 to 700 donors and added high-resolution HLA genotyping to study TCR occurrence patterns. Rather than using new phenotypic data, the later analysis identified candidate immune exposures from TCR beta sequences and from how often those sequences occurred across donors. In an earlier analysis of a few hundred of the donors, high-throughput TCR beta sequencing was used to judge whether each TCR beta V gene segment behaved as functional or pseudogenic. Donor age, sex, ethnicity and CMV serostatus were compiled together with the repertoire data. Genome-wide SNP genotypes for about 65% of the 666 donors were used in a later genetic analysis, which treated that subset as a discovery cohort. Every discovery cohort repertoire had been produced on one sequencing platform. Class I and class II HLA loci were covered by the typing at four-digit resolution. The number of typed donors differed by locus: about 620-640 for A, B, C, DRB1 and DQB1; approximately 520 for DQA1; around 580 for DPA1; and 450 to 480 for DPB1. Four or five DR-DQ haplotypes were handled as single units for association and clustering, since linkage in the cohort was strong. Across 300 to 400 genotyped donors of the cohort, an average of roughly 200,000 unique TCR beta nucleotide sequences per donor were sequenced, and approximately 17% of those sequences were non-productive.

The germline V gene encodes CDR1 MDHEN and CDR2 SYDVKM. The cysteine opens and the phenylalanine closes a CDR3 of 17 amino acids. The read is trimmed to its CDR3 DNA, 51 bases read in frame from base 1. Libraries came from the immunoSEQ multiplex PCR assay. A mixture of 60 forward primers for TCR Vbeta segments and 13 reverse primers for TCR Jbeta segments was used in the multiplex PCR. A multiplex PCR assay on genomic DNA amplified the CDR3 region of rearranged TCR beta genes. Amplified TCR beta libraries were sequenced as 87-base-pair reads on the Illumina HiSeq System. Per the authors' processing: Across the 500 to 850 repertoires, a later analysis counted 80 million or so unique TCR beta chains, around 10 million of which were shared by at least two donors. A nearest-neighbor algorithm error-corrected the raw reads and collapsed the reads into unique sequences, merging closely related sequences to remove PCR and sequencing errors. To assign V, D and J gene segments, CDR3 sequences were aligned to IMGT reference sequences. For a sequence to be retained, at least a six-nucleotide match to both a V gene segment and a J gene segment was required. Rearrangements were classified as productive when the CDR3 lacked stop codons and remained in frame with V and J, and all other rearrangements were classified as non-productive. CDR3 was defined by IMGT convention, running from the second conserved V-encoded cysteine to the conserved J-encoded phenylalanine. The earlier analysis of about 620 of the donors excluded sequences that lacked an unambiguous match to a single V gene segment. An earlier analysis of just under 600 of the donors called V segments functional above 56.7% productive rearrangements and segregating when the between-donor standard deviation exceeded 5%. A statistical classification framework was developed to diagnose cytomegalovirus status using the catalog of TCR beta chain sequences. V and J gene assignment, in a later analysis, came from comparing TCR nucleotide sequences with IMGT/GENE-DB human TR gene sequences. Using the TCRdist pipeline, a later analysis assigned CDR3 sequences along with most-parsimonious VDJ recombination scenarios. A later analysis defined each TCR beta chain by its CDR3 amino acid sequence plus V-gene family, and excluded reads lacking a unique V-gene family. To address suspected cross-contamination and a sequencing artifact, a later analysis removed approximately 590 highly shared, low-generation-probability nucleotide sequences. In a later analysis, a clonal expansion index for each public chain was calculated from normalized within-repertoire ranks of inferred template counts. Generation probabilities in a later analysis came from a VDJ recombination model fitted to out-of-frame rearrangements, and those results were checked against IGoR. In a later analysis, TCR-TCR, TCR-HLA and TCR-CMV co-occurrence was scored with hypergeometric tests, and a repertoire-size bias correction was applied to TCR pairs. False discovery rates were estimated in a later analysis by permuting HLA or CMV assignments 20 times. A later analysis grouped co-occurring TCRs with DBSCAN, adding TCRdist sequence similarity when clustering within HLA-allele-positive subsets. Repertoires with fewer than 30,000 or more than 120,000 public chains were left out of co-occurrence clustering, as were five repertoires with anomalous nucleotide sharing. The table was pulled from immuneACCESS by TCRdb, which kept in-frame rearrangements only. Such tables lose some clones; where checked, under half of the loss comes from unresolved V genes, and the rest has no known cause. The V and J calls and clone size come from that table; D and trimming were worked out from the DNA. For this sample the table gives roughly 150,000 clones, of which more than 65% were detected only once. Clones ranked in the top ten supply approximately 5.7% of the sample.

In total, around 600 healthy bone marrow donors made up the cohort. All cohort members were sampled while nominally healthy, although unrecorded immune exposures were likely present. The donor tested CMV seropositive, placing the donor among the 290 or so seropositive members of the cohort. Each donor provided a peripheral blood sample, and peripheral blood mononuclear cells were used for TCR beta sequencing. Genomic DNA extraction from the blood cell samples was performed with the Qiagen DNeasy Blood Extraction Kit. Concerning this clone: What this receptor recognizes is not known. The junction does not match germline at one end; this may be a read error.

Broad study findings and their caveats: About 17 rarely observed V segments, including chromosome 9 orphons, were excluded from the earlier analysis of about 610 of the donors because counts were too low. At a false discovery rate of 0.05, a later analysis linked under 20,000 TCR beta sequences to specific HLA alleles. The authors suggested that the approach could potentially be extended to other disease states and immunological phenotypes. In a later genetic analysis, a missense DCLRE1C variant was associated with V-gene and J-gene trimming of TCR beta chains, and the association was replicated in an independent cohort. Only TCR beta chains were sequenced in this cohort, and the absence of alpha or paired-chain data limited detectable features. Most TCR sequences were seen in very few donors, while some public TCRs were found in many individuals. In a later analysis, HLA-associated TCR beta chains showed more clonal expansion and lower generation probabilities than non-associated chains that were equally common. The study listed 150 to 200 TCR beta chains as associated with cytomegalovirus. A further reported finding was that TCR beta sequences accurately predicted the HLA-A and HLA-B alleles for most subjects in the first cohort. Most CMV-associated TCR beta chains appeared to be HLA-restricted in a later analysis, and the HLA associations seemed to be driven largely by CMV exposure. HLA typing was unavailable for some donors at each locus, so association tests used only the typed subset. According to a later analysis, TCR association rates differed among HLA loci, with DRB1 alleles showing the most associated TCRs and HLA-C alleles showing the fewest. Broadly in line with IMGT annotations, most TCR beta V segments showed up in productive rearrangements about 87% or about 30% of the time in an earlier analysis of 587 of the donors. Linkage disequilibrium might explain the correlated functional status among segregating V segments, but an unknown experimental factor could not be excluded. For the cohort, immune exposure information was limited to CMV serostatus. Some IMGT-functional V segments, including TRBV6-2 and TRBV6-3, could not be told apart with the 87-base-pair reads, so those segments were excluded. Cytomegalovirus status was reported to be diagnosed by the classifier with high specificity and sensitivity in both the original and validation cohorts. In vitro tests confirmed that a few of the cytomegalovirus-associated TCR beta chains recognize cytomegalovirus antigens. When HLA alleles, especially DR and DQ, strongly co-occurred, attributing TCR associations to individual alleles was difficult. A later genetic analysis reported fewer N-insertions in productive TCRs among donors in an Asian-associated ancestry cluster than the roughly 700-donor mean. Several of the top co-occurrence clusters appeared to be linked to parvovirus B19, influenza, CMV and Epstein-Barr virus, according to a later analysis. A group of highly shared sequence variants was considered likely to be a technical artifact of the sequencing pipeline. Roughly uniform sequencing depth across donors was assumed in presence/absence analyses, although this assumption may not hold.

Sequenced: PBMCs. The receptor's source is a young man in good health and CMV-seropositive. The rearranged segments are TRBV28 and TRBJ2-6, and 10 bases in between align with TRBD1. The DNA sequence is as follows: TGTGCCAGCACACATCGACAGGGGGCGCGTGGGGCCAACGGCCTGACTTTC. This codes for CASTHRQGARGANGLTF.